The 17 T cell receptor beta chains below come from one sample, sequenced in a study of hypomethylating agent response in myelodysplastic syndrome. Here immunoSEQ multiplex PCR was the method, and the copy in TCRdb shows in-frame clones only, minus some. In the table there are some 5,700 clones, about 90% of which are singletons. Here the sequenced sample was bone marrow, taken before or after starting hypomethylating agent treatment for myelodysplastic syndrome (not recorded which). All receptors derive from a human donor with myelodysplastic syndrome.

The rearrangement links TRBV5-1 to TRBJ2-7; maybe TRBD1 (6 bases). CDR1 is SGHRS, CDR2 YFSETQ, per germline. The CDR3 covers 15 residues. The germline V and J ends were trimmed by 0 bases and 2 bases, with 12 bases remaining between them. The CDR3 is CASSLAGGQTYEQYF. DNA of the CDR3: TGCGCCAGCAGCTTGGCCGGCGGACAGACCTACGAGCAGTACTTC.

This chain connects TRBV7-2 to TRBJ1-4, with D perhaps TRBD1 (5 bases). Germline CDR1 reads SGHTA; CDR2 reads FQGNSA. V shed 5 bases and J shed 7 bases, with 17 bases lying between them. The CDR3 has 15 residues. CDR3 amino acids: CASSPGGLGVEKLFF. CDR3 DNA: TGTGCCAGCAGCCCAGGTGGATTAGGGGTTGAAAAACTGTTTTTT.

The rearrangement links TRBV5-6 to TRBJ2-6; D is tentatively TRBD1 or TRBD2 (5 bases each). Per germline, CDR1 SGHDT and CDR2 YYEEEE. Trimming removed 2 bases from V and 0 bases from J, with 18 bases in between. The CDR3 is 19 residues long. CDR3 amino acids: CASSLNPWGTSSGANVLTF. DNA for the CDR3: TGTGCCAGCAGCTTAAACCCGTGGGGGACGAGCTCTGGGGCCAACGTCCTGACTTTC.

The chain uses TRBV2 and TRBJ1-6; D ambiguous. Trimming took 7 bases from V and 1 from J, leaving 14 bases between them. The CDR3 totals 16 residues. CDR1 is SNHLY, CDR2 FYNNEI, per germline. The CDR3 here is CASTLQRQSYNSPLHF. The CDR3 DNA reads TGTGCCAGCACCCTTCAGCGCCAGTCCTATAATTCACCCCTCCACTTT.

The V call is TRBV19, the J call TRBJ1-2; 12 bases are shared with TRBD1. Germline-derived CDR1 and CDR2 are LNHDA and SQIVND (reference sequence). The J segment lost 8 bases and the V segment lost 1 base, leaving 11 bases of the junction unmatched. The CDR3 extends over 17 amino acids. The chain's CDR3 is CASSIGGTGGLPGGYTF. The CDR3 region has the DNA TGTGCCAGTAGTATAGGGGGGACAGGGGGCCTCCCCGGCGGCTACACCTTC.

The genes are TRBV18 and TRBJ1-4; D unresolved. Germline CDR1 is KGHSH and CDR2 is LQKENI. This CDR3 comprises 13 residues. V lost 5 bases to trimming and J lost 8 bases, with 12 bases between them. CDR3 sequence (DNA): TGTGCCAGCTCATTAATGTCCGGGGAAAAACTGTTTTTT. It yields the protein CASSLMSGEKLFF.

This clone was seen a few times. This chain joins TRBV7-8 and TRBJ2-7, with D perhaps TRBD1 (6 bases). Germline values: CDR1 SGHVS, CDR2 FQNEAQ. The CDR3 extends over 15 amino acids. Trimming removed 1 base from V and 3 bases from J, with 13 bases in between. Here the CDR3 reads CASSLDRFRGYEQYV. The CDR3 DNA is TGTGCCAGCAGCTTAGATCGGTTCAGGGGCTACGAGCAGTACGTC.

This chain connects TRBV18 to TRBJ2-2; D is possibly TRBD1 (6 bases). The germline V and J ends were trimmed by 6 bases and 4 bases, with 12 bases remaining between them. The CDR3 runs 14 residues. Germline CDR1 KGHSH, CDR2 LQKENI. Written as DNA, the CDR3 is TGTGCCAGCTCGTCCCGGGACACCACCGGGGAGCTGTTTTTT. It codes for CASSSRDTTGELFF.

The chain uses TRBV2 and TRBJ1-5; D might be TRBD1 (6 bases). Trimming pared 5 bases from V and 4 bases from J, leaving 9 bases between. The germline gives CDR1 SNHLY, CDR2 FYNNEI. This CDR3 has 13 residues. The CDR3 DNA follows: TGTGCCAGCAGTCAGGACAGAAATCAGCCCCAGCATTTT. Amino acids: CASSQDRNQPQHF.

This chain joins TRBV7-9 and TRBJ1-1; possible D gene TRBD1, 5 bases. CDR1 is SEHNR, CDR2 FQNEAQ, per germline (reference sequence). V gave up 5 bases and J gave up 0 bases, with 13 bases separating them. The CDR3 is 15 amino acids. DNA of the CDR3: TGTGCCAGCAGCATTGGGGGGGGGTTGAACACTGAAGCTTTCTTT. Translation: CASSIGGGLNTEAFF.

CDR3 DNA: TGTGCCAGCACCGAACTCGCAGATACGCAGTATTTT. This encodes CASTELADTQYF. This chain links TRBV2 with TRBJ2-3; D gene uncertain. The CDR3 sequence is 12 residues long. Germline CDR1 and CDR2: SNHLY and FYNNEI. V lost 7 bases and J 4 bases, leaving 9 bases between the germline ends.

The J gene is TRBJ1-1, the V gene TRBV9; D is possibly TRBD1 (6 bases). Trimming removed 3 bases from V and 1 base from J, with 19 bases in between. Per germline, CDR1 SGDLS and CDR2 YYNGEE. The CDR3 is 17 residues long. Written as DNA, the CDR3 is TGTGCCAGCAGCGAACCCCGAGGGGGTGACCAGAACACTGAAGCTTTCTTT. As protein: CASSEPRGGDQNTEAFF.

This chain uses TRBV7-2 with TRBJ2-1; 12 bases agree with TRBD2. Germline CDR1 and CDR2: SGHTA and FQGNSA. The CDR3 sequence is 15 residues long. V dropped 5 bases and J dropped 4; count of bases not matched to a gene: 3. CDR3 nucleotide sequence: TGTGCCAGCAGCATCGGACTAGCGGGGTACAATGAGCAGTTCTTC. This codes for CASSIGLAGYNEQFF.

CDR3 loop: CASSSRGPDTQYF. The CDR3 DNA is TGTGCCAGCAGCTCTAGGGGGCCAGATACGCAGTATTTT. This chain connects TRBV7-9 to TRBJ2-3, with 7 bases identical to TRBD1. CDR3 length: 13 residues. The germline CDR1 and CDR2 sequences are SEHNR and FQNEAQ (reference sequence). J gave up 4 bases and V 4 bases, and 2 bases lay outside the gene matches.

The V gene is TRBV6-6, the J gene TRBJ1-2; D is possibly TRBD1 (6 bases). Germline-derived CDR1 and CDR2 are MNHNY and SVGAGI (reference sequence). The CDR3 length is 14 residues. V was clipped by 0 bases and J by 5 bases, with 10 bases between them. CDR3 sequence (DNA): TGTGCCAGCAGTTACTCGCCAGGGGAGTATGGCTACACCTTC. This sequence encodes CASSYSPGEYGYTF.

V gene TRBV11-2 combines with J gene TRBJ1-2; D ambiguous. Trimming removed 1 base at V and 4 bases at J, with 7 bases between. Germline-derived CDR1 and CDR2 are SGHAT and FQNNGV. The CDR3 length is 13 residues. The CDR3 DNA reads as TGTGCCAGCAGCTTAGGAGCCCTCTATGGCTACACCTTC. This gives the protein CASSLGALYGYTF.

V is TRBV2 and J is TRBJ2-3, with a weak D call TRBD1 (6 bases). Trimming removed 5 bases at V and 0 bases at J, with 12 bases between. CDR1 and CDR2 (germline): SNHLY, FYNNEI. There are 15 residues in the CDR3. The DNA of the CDR3 is TGTGCCAGCAGTCATGGACAGTCCAGCACAGATACGCAGTATTTT. Translation: CASSHGQSSTDTQYF.